One and the same sample provided the 3 T cell receptor beta chains below, sequenced in a study of patients with pleural tuberculosis. A single record per CDR3 protein comes from TCRdb applying MiXCR to the reads. This sample has around 54,000 distinct CDR3 sequences, with under 8.5% found just once. These receptors all come from a human donor with pleural tuberculosis.

In this sample, this clonotype turned up many times. This chain connects TRBV6-2 or TRBV6-3 to TRBJ2-5, with 10 bases aligning to TRBD2. Germline CDR1 MNHEY, CDR2 SVGEGT. This CDR3 region has 15 residues. Trimming took 4 bases from V and 4 from J; bases not matched to a gene: 6. For the CDR3, the DNA is TGTGCCAGCAGTTCCGAGCGGGAGGGCCGAGAGACCCAGTACTTC. It specifies CASSSEREGRETQYF.

This clonotype was seen many times. The chain links TRBV6-4 to TRBJ2-3; D is undetermined. CDR1 is MRHNA, CDR2 SNTAGT, per germline. This CDR3 has 14 residues. V shed 2 bases and J shed 0 bases, with 6 bases lying between them. DNA of the CDR3: TGTGCCAGCAGTGACGGTCCGAGCACAGATACGCAGTATTTT. Amino acid sequence: CASSDGPSTDTQYF.

The V gene is TRBV6-2 or TRBV6-3, the J gene TRBJ2-1, with 10 bases that match TRBD2. J lost 8 bases, V lost 4 bases, and 5 bases had no gene match. The CDR3 has 14 residues. Germline V gene sequence: CDR1 MNHEY, CDR2 SVGEGT. In nucleotides, the CDR3 is TGTGCCAGCAGTTCAGGACTAGCGGTACATGAGCAGTTCTTC. Protein sequence: CASSSGLAVHEQFF.